The 24 T cell receptor beta chains given below trace back to one sample, sequenced in a study of a mutant IDH1 vaccine in newly diagnosed glioma. The protocol was immunoSEQ multiplex PCR, while the TCRdb copy is restricted to in-frame clones and leaves out a portion. The table includes tens of thousands of clones, roughly four fifths detected once. Time point noted: week 47, end of study. Alongside topical imiquimod, each dose of vaccine comprised 300 ug of mutant IDH1 20-mer peptide. Their antigens are not known. Sequenced material: PBMCs, taken from a glioma patient whose treatment included an IDH1 peptide vaccine. These receptor sequences come from a man aged 35 to 55 with glioma.

In this sample, this clone turned up a few times. The rearrangement joins TRBV30 to TRBJ1-2; 8 bases map to TRBD1. Germline CDR1 and CDR2: GTSNPN and SVGIG (reference sequence). The CDR3 length is 14 residues. The V and J ends lost 0 bases and 8 bases, in that order; junction bases with no gene match: 8. The CDR3 sequence is CAWSVQGGGAGYTF. CDR3 nucleotides: TGTGCCTGGAGTGTACAGGGGGGCGGGGCCGGCTACACCTTC.

The rearrangement joins TRBV4-1 to TRBJ2-2, with TRBD1 as a possible D gene (5 bases). The CDR3 extends over 14 amino acids. Trimming shortened V by 1 base and J by 6 bases, and 9 bases separated the two germline ends. Germline values: CDR1 MGHRA, CDR2 YSYEKL. In nucleotides, the CDR3 is TGCGCCAGCAGCCAAGTATCAGGGTCCGGGGAGCTGTTTTTT. Translating it yields CASSQVSGSGELFF.

The CDR3 protein is CASSQEGAGLGGDTGELFF. The CDR3 region has the DNA TGCGCCAGCAGCCAAGAGGGTGCGGGGCTGGGCGGTGACACCGGGGAGCTGTTTTTT. The chain combines TRBV4-3 with TRBJ2-2, with D possibly being TRBD2 (6 bases). The CDR3 has 19 residues. The V end was cut by 0 bases, the J end by 3 bases, with 20 bases between. CDR1 is LGHNA, CDR2 YSLEER, per germline.

The rearrangement joins TRBV7-9 to TRBJ1-2; D gene ambiguous. CDR1 is SEHNR and CDR2 is FQNEAQ in the germline V gene (reference sequence). Deletions cut 3 bases from V and 5 bases from J, with 13 bases between. This CDR3 contains 14 residues. The CDR3 is CASSFSTDGYGYTF. CDR3 sequence (DNA): TGTGCCAGCAGCTTCAGCACGGACGGTTATGGCTACACCTTC.

The rearrangement uses TRBV7-9 and TRBJ2-6; TRBD1 agrees at 9 bases. Unmatched junction bases numbered 6, after V lost 2 bases and J lost 1 base. The germline gives CDR1 SEHNR, CDR2 FQNEAQ (reference sequence). This CDR3 spans 18 amino acids. CDR3 nucleotides: TGTGCCAGCAGCTTAACCGGGACAGGGACTTCTGGGGCCAACGTCCTGACTTTC. It specifies CASSLTGTGTSGANVLTF.

The rearrangement uses TRBV18 and TRBJ1-3, with TRBD1 matching 8 bases. Germline V CDR1 and CDR2: KGHSH, LQKENI. This CDR3 contains 18 residues. Germline trimming cut 6 bases from V and 3 bases from J; bases unmatched to any gene: 16. This CDR3 is CASSPLESGRGHGNTIYF. CDR3 nucleotide sequence: TGTGCCAGCTCCCCTCTTGAGTCGGGCAGGGGGCATGGAAACACCATATATTTT.

This chain uses TRBV7-2 with TRBJ2-1, with 12 bases fitting TRBD2. The CDR3 runs 16 residues. Unmatched junction bases numbered 6, after V lost 7 bases and J lost 2 bases. Germline V gene data show CDR1 as SGHTA and CDR2 as FQGNSA. Here the CDR3 DNA reads TGTGCCAGCACCCTAGCGGGAGGGATTCCCTACAATGAGCAGTTCTTC. It translates to CASTLAGGIPYNEQFF.

The chain links TRBV7-2 to TRBJ2-5; D is possibly TRBD2 (6 bases). This CDR3 comprises 13 residues. The germline gives CDR1 SGHTA, CDR2 FQGNSA. The ends were cut back, 5 bases at V and 5 bases at J, with 12 bases in the middle. CDR3 loop: CASSRDSRETQYF. The CDR3 DNA sequence: TGTGCCAGCAGCCGGGACTCTCGGGAGACCCAGTACTTC.

This rearrangement joins TRBV28 to TRBJ1-4; D remains ambiguous. Trimming cost V 3 bases and J 6 bases, with 17 bases left between them. Germline values: CDR1 MDHEN, CDR2 SYDVKM. The CDR3 runs 16 residues. DNA of the CDR3: TGTGCCAGCAGTTTTTATGGGGAAGACTTGGATGAAAAACTGTTTTTT. This sequence encodes CASSFYGEDLDEKLFF. Supplemented by reference TRBV28 and TRBJ1-4, the full variable domain reads DVKVTQSSRYLVKRTGEKVFLECVQDMDHENMFWYRQDPGLGLRLIYFSYDVKMKEKGDIPEGYSVSREKKERFSLILESASTNQTSMYLCASSFYGEDLDEKLFFGSGTQLSVL.

The CDR3 region is CASRKAGKHNEQFF. The CDR3 bases are TGTGCCAGCAGAAAAGCGGGAAAGCACAATGAGCAGTTCTTC. V and J are TRBV7-2 and TRBJ2-1, with 7 nucleotides matching TRBD2. This CDR3 is 14 amino acids long. The germline V gene encodes CDR1 SGHTA and CDR2 FQGNSA. Losses at the gene ends were 6 bases for V and 5 bases for J; bases not matched to a gene: 7.

A single count supports this clone. The rearrangement joins TRBV5-1 to TRBJ1-6; the match to TRBD1 covers 7 bases. From germline, CDR1 is SGHRS and CDR2 YFSETQ. The CDR3 is 17 amino acids. Unmatched junction bases numbered 6, after V lost 3 bases and J lost 0 bases. CDR3 bases: TGCGCCAGCAGCTCGCAGGGACAGAGCTCCTATAATTCACCCCTCCACTTT. Its translation: CASSSQGQSSYNSPLHF.

This CDR3 reads CASSEHPYEQYF. CDR3 DNA sequence: TGTGCCAGTAGTGAGCACCCTTACGAGCAGTACTTC. V and J are TRBV19 and TRBJ2-5; D gene uncertain. The J call may be wrong; the DNA end is better matched by TRBJ2-7. Germline V gene data show CDR1 as LNHDA and CDR2 as SQIVND (reference sequence). The CDR3 has 12 residues.

This chain joins TRBV4-1 and TRBJ2-5; TRBD1 or TRBD2 may be the D gene (5 bases each). The CDR3 is 16 amino acids. V gave up 4 bases and J gave up 3 bases, with 18 bases separating them. In germline, CDR1 is MGHRA, CDR2 YSYEKL. Here the CDR3 reads CASSPYPGAGKETQYF. The CDR3 DNA reads TGCGCCAGCAGCCCCTACCCCGGGGCAGGGAAAGAGACCCAGTACTTC.

The V gene is TRBV11-2, the J gene TRBJ2-3, with TRBD2 matching 10 bases. The germline V gene has CDR1 SGHAT and CDR2 FQNNGV. Trimming removed 3 bases from V and 14 bases from J; junction bases left unmatched: 14. The CDR3 consists of 15 residues. CDR3 amino acids: CASSLASGGLAGGYF. CDR3 bases: TGTGCCAGCAGCTTGGCTAGCGGGGGTTTAGCTGGCGGGTATTTT. The complete variable domain, with remaining parts taken from reference TRBV11-2 and TRBJ2-3, reads EAGVAQSPRYKIIEKRQSVAFWCNPISGHATLYWYQQILGQGPKLLIQFQNNGVVDDSQLPKDRFSAERLKGVDSTLKIQPAKLEDSAVYLCASSLASGGLAGGYFGPGTRLTVL.

The chain joins TRBV18 to TRBJ2-5; 7 bases agree with TRBD2. This CDR3 spans 12 amino acids. The junction had 0 bases not matched to a gene; V was cut back by 3 bases and J by 5 bases. Per germline, CDR1 KGHSH and CDR2 LQKENI. The CDR3 DNA reads TGTGCCAGCTCACCGGGAGGGGAGACCCAGTACTTC. Amino acids: CASSPGGETQYF.

J is TRBJ2-6 and V is TRBV4-3; possibly TRBD2 for D (6 bases). The V end lost 4 bases, the J end lost 0 bases, and 16 bases lay between the germline ends. The CDR3 has 18 residues. Germline V gene data show CDR1 as LGHNA and CDR2 as YSLEER. The CDR3 is CASSPSMRRGSGANVLTF. Here the CDR3 DNA reads TGCGCCAGCAGCCCCTCTATGAGGAGGGGCTCTGGGGCCAACGTCCTGACTTTC.

V is TRBV19 and J is TRBJ1-3, with TRBD1 matching over 7 bases. CDR3 size: 13 residues. Germline CDR1 is LNHDA and CDR2 is SQIVND (reference sequence). With 7 bases clipped from V and 4 bases from J, the junction kept 4 bases outside the gene matches. CDR3 protein: CASNRGSGNTIYF. The CDR3 bases are TGTGCCAGTAACAGGGGCTCCGGAAACACCATATATTTT.

This chain links TRBV15 with TRBJ2-1; the D is unclear. Germline V gene sequence: CDR1 LNHNV, CDR2 YYDKDF (reference sequence). The CDR3 sequence is 11 residues long. Trimming pared 5 bases from V and 10 bases from J, leaving 9 bases between. The CDR3 bases are TGTGCCACCAGCTCCGTTAGGGAGCAGTTCTTC. It encodes CATSSVREQFF.

The genes are TRBV5-6 and TRBJ2-1; D gene ambiguous. CDR3 size: 12 residues. The V and J ends lost 0 bases and 10 bases respectively, with 8 bases between them. Per the germline V gene, CDR1 is SGHDT and CDR2 is YYEEEE. CDR3 protein: CASSLAGGEQFF. Here the CDR3 DNA reads TGTGCCAGCAGCTTGGCTGGTGGCGAGCAGTTCTTC.

The chain is built from TRBV9 and TRBJ1-6; 8 bases align to TRBD1. The CDR3 is 17 amino acids. Trimming at V came to 3 bases and at J to 3 bases, leaving 8 bases not matched to a gene. The germline CDR1 and CDR2 sequences are SGDLS and YYNGEE. CDR3 DNA: TGTGCCAGCAGCGCCAACCTACAGGGGGGCTATAATTCACCCCTCCACTTT. Translation gives CASSANLQGGYNSPLHF.

V and J are TRBV7-9 and TRBJ2-7; TRBD1 agrees at 7 bases. From germline, CDR1 is SEHNR and CDR2 FQNEAQ (reference sequence). This CDR3 is 16 amino acids long. V trimming: 2 bases; J trimming: 4 bases; junction bases outside the gene matches: 11. The CDR3 is CASSLRAPGQIYEQYF. The CDR3 DNA reads TGTGCCAGCAGCTTAAGGGCCCCGGGACAGATATACGAGCAGTACTTC.

This chain connects TRBV11-1 to TRBJ2-7; possibly TRBD2 for D (6 bases). The CDR3 loop spans 14 amino acids. The germline V and J ends were trimmed by 1 base and 1 base, with 8 bases remaining between them. Germline V lookup: CDR1 SGHAT, CDR2 FQDESV (reference sequence). For the CDR3, the DNA is TGTGCCAGCAGCTTAGTGGGACTTTCCTACGAGCAGTACTTC. Its protein is CASSLVGLSYEQYF.

This chain joins TRBV19 and TRBJ2-3; 15 positions agree with TRBD2. The CDR3 length is 17 residues. CDR1 is LNHDA and CDR2 is SQIVND in the germline V gene (reference sequence). V was pared by 5 bases and J by 5 bases, with 8 bases of the junction left unmatched. The CDR3 region is CASSSRTSGGAVDTQYF. The CDR3 coding sequence is TGTGCCAGTAGTTCCCGGACTAGCGGGGGGGCCGTAGATACGCAGTATTTT. The full variable domain, with the rest looked up from reference TRBV19 and TRBJ2-3, is DGGITQSPKYLFRKEGQNVTLSCEQNLNHDAMYWYRQDPGQGLRLIYYSQIVNDFQKGDIAEGYSVSREKKESFPLTVTSAQKNPTAFYLCASSSRTSGGAVDTQYFGPGTRLTVL.

This clone has only one observation. This rearrangement joins TRBV6-5 to TRBJ2-5, with 14 bases aligning to TRBD2. The V and J ends lost 11 bases and 5 bases, in that order; junction bases with no gene match: 10. The CDR3 has 15 residues. The germline V gene has CDR1 MNHEY and CDR2 SVGAGI. The CDR3 DNA reads as TGTGCCTCCACCAGACTAGCGGGGGGGCGGGAGACCCAGTACTTC. As protein: CASTRLAGGRETQYF.